The 24 T cell receptor beta chains given below trace back to one sample, sequenced in a study of identical twins. A single record per CDR3 protein comes from TCRdb applying MiXCR to the 5' RACE reads. Counted here are about 700,000 distinct CDR3 sequences, roughly 6.2% occurring once; the ten biggest clones make up around 1.9%. Sequences were obtained from naive T cells sorted from blood. The receptors come from a man between 18 and 29 years old in good health.

This clonotype came up many times. The chain combines TRBV5-6 with TRBJ2-5, with D possibly TRBD2 on 5 matching bases. There are 15 residues in the CDR3. The V end lost 2 bases, the J end lost 2 bases, and 13 bases lay between the germline ends. Germline CDR1 SGHDT, CDR2 YYEEEE. The CDR3 here is CASSLGGRLQETQYF. The CDR3 nucleotides read TGTGCCAGCAGCTTAGGTGGCAGACTACAAGAGACCCAGTACTTC.

This clonotype was observed at least ten times. This rearrangement joins TRBV20-1 to TRBJ2-3; TRBD2 might be the D (5 bases). CDR1 is DFQATT and CDR2 is SNEGSKA in the germline V gene (reference sequence). V was shortened by 2 bases and J by 0 bases, with 9 bases between the two germline ends. The CDR3 sequence is 14 residues long. CDR3 sequence reads: CSARPTSSTDTQYF. CDR3 DNA: TGCAGTGCTAGACCCACTAGTAGCACAGATACGCAGTATTTT.

The CDR3 spells CASSNSSTGELFF. The CDR3 region has the DNA TGTGCCAGCAGCAACTCTAGCACCGGGGAGCTGTTTTTT. The chain links TRBV7-9 to TRBJ2-2; D is undetermined. The CDR3 sequence is 13 residues long. Germline V gene data show CDR1 as SEHNR and CDR2 as FQNEAQ (reference sequence). Trimming shortened V by 5 bases and J by 4 bases, and 8 bases separated the two germline ends.

This clonotype was seen a handful of times. The chain has TRBV7-9 and TRBJ1-1; tentatively, D is TRBD1 (5 bases). Germline CDR1 reads SEHNR; CDR2 reads FQNEAQ (reference sequence). CDR3 length: 15 residues. The V gene lost 5 bases and the J gene lost 6 bases, with 19 bases spanning the gap. CDR3 sequence: CASSVRDLGHPEAFF. DNA for the CDR3: TGTGCCAGCAGCGTCCGGGACTTGGGTCATCCTGAAGCTTTCTTT.

The chain is built from TRBV24-1 and TRBJ2-2; 7 positions agree with TRBD2. This CDR3 is built from 16 residues. The J segment lost 4 bases and the V segment lost 6 bases, leaving 10 bases of the junction unmatched. Germline CDR1 KGHDR, CDR2 SFDVKD. The CDR3 region has the DNA TGTGCCACCAGTTCCAGCGGGGCGGTTATCACCGGGGAGCTGTTTTTT. Protein: CATSSSGAVITGELFF.

The chain has TRBV24-1 and TRBJ2-1, with D uncertain. The germline V gene encodes CDR1 KGHDR and CDR2 SFDVKD. Trimming stripped 1 base from V and 7 bases from J, with 7 bases between. The CDR3 runs 13 residues. In DNA form, the CDR3 reads TGTGCCACCAGTGATTTTTTGGCTAATGAGCAGTTCTTC. This encodes CATSDFLANEQFF.

Comments on this clonotype: A much larger clone differs by one base, so this may be a read error. Because the CDR3 is missing its conserved closing phenylalanine or tryptophan, this is likely a read error. J is TRBJ2-3 and V is TRBV12-5; D gene unclear. The CDR3 has 12 residues. CDR1 and CDR2 from the germline V gene are LGHNT and FRNRAP. Trimming pared 3 bases from V and 1 base from J, leaving 2 bases between. CDR3: CASGFRTDTQYI. CDR3 sequence (DNA): TGTGCTAGTGGTTTCCGCACAGATACGCAGTATATT.

This clonotype occurred many times. The chain couples TRBV12-3 or TRBV12-4 to TRBJ2-1; the D is unclear. Trimming took off 6 bases at V and 2 bases at J, with 8 bases between the two ends. This CDR3 is 13 amino acids long. CDR3 sequence reads: CASSLYPYNEQFF. The CDR3 nucleotides are TGTGCCAGCAGCCTTTATCCCTACAATGAGCAGTTCTTC.

This clonotype was recorded many times. V usage is TRBV12-3 or TRBV12-4 and J usage is TRBJ1-3; TRBD1 is a possible D gene (5 bases). The V and J ends lost 5 bases and 12 bases respectively, with 23 bases between them. The CDR3 has 15 residues. Written as DNA, the CDR3 is TGTGCCAGCAGTGGCTCCGGGGGTACCCTTCGGATCATATATTTT. Encoded protein: CASSGSGGTLRIIYF.

The table lists this clonotype with a few counts. The chain uses TRBV2 and TRBJ2-7; no firm D call. In germline, CDR1 is SNHLY, CDR2 FYNNEI. The CDR3 extends over 12 amino acids. V gave up 6 bases and J gave up 3 bases, with 9 bases separating them. The CDR3 DNA reads as TGTGCCAGCAGGGAACCTTACTACGAGCAGTACTTC. This sequence encodes CASREPYYEQYF.

This clonotype was counted many times. The chain uses TRBV20-1 and TRBJ2-4, with TRBD1 matching 9 bases. The V gene end was trimmed by 3 bases and the J gene end by 8 bases; junction bases not matched to a gene: 5. This CDR3 region has 13 residues. The germline V gene encodes CDR1 DFQATT and CDR2 SNEGSKA (reference sequence). CDR3 sequence reads: CSASLQGADIQYF. Here the CDR3 DNA reads TGCAGTGCTAGCCTACAGGGGGCAGACATTCAGTACTTC.

The table lists this clonotype with many counts. The CDR3 DNA reads TGTGCCAGCAGTTTACAGTCCGGGACAGGTTTCGGCGAGCAGTACGTC. This sequence encodes CASSLQSGTGFGEQYV. The rearrangement uses TRBV27 and TRBJ2-7, with TRBD1 identical over 8 bases. The J segment lost 6 bases and the V segment lost 2 bases, leaving 12 bases of the junction unmatched. The CDR3 runs 16 residues. CDR1 and CDR2 from the germline V gene are MNHEY and SMNVEV (reference sequence).

This clonotype was seen at least ten times. The chain joins TRBV10-3 to TRBJ2-5; 7 positions match TRBD1. This CDR3 has 18 amino acids. Germline assignment: CDR1 ENHRY and CDR2 SYGVKD. Trimming removed 2 bases from V and 2 bases from J; junction bases left unmatched: 14. The DNA for the CDR3 is TGTGCCATCAGTGAGAGGCTATATGCGACAGGGAAACAAGAGACCCAGTACTTC. It is translated as CAISERLYATGKQETQYF.

The sample holds many counts of this clonotype. This chain joins TRBV7-9 and TRBJ2-2, with 8 bases that match TRBD2. The germline V gene encodes CDR1 SEHNR and CDR2 FQNEAQ (reference sequence). V gave up 7 bases and J gave up 1 base; unmatched junction bases: 8. The length of the CDR3 is 16 residues. The CDR3 region has the DNA TGTGCCAGCACCTTCGCCGGGACTAGGAACACCGGGGAGCTGTTTTTT. Translation: CASTFAGTRNTGELFF. Drawing the rest from reference TRBV7-9 and TRBJ2-2, the complete variable domain is DTGVSQNPRHKITKRGQNVTFRCDPISEHNRLYWYRQTLGQGPEFLTYFQNEAQLEKSRLLSDRFSAERPKGSFSTLEIQRTEQGDSAMYLCASTFAGTRNTGELFFGEGSRLTVL.

The chain couples TRBV12-3 or TRBV12-4 to TRBJ2-1; 14 bases fit TRBD2. This CDR3 is built from 18 residues. V shed 6 bases and J 5 bases; nucleotides not matched to a gene: 12. In nucleotides, the CDR3 is TGTGCCAGCAGGGAGGGACTAGCGGGAGATTCCACACACAATGAGCAGTTCTTC. It encodes CASREGLAGDSTHNEQFF.

This clonotype was seen at least ten times. The chain links TRBV4-2 to TRBJ1-6; 9 nucleotides line up with TRBD1. This CDR3 comprises 16 residues. The germline CDR1 and CDR2 sequences are LGHNA and YNFKEQ. With 5 bases clipped from V and 5 bases from J, the junction kept 7 bases outside the gene matches. The CDR3 nucleotides read TGTGCCAGCAGCGAAGTCACAGGGGGCAATAATTCACCCCTCCACTTT. Its protein product is CASSEVTGGNNSPLHF.

This clonotype was seen repeatedly, ten times or more. The chain carries TRBV27 and TRBJ2-1, with D unresolved. Per germline, CDR1 MNHEY and CDR2 SMNVEV (reference sequence). The CDR3 sequence is 11 residues long. Trimming stripped 7 bases from V and 5 bases from J, with 6 bases between. CDR3 nucleotides: TGTGCCAGCACTACGAACAATGAGCAGTTCTTC. Protein product: CASTTNNEQFF.

This clonotype was picked up many times. The chain combines TRBV6-1 with TRBJ1-4, with D tentatively TRBD1 (5 bases). Germline-derived CDR1 and CDR2 are MNHNS and SASEGT. The CDR3 extends over 15 amino acids. V lost 2 bases to trimming and J lost 3 bases, with 10 bases between them. The CDR3 sequence: CASSEFSRANEKLFF. CDR3 bases: TGTGCCAGCAGTGAATTTTCCAGGGCTAATGAAAAACTGTTTTTT.

In this sample, this clonotype turned up many times. The rearrangement links TRBV6-1 to TRBJ1-1, with a possible D match to TRBD1 (5 bases). In germline, CDR1 is MNHNS, CDR2 SASEGT. V shed 6 bases and J shed 1 base, with 9 bases lying between them. The CDR3 sequence is 13 residues long. This chain's CDR3 is CASSQGGNTEAFF. In DNA form, the CDR3 reads TGTGCCAGCAGCCAGGGCGGGAACACTGAAGCTTTCTTT.

The table lists this clonotype with a few counts. The rearrangement joins TRBV12-3 or TRBV12-4 to TRBJ2-2; no clear D. This CDR3 spans 13 amino acids. Trimming cost V 11 bases and J 3 bases, with 13 bases left between them. CDR3 protein: CAGSKLYTGELFF. As DNA, the CDR3 is TGTGCCGGGTCGAAATTGTACACCGGGGAGCTGTTTTTT.

The CDR3 sequence: CASSLVVGQSSYEQYV. In DNA form, the CDR3 reads TGTGCCAGCAGCTTGGTGGTGGGGCAAAGCTCCTACGAGCAGTACGTC. The chain recombines TRBV5-5 with TRBJ2-7, with a tentative D call TRBD1 (5 bases). Germline CDR1 and CDR2: SGHKS and YYEKEE (reference sequence). V lost 0 bases to trimming and J lost 0 bases, with 13 bases between them. The CDR3 contains 16 residues.

The table lists this clonotype with many counts. The rearrangement joins TRBV18 to TRBJ2-1; D gene unclear. V lost 3 bases, J lost 6 bases, and 9 bases lay in between. This CDR3 is 13 amino acids long. Germline V lookup: CDR1 KGHSH, CDR2 LQKENI. The CDR3 coding sequence is TGTGCCAGCTCACCGTCGCGGTCCAATGAGCAGTTCTTC. Translating gives CASSPSRSNEQFF.

This clonotype appeared many times. The chain joins TRBV12-3 or TRBV12-4 to TRBJ1-4; TRBD1 might be the D (6 bases). This CDR3 comprises 15 residues. V lost 6 bases and J 5 bases, leaving 16 bases between the germline ends. The CDR3 nucleotides are TGTGCCAGCAGGGACCGGACAGCTACAAATGAAAAACTGTTTTTT. Translation gives CASRDRTATNEKLFF.

This clonotype occurred many times. The genes are TRBV28 and TRBJ1-2; the match to TRBD1 covers 7 bases. With V trimmed by 4 bases and J by 4 bases, 0 bases remained unmatched. Per germline, CDR1 MDHEN and CDR2 SYDVKM. The CDR3 is 12 amino acids. This CDR3 reads CASSYRGYGYTF. The CDR3 DNA is TGTGCCAGCAGTTACAGGGGCTATGGCTACACCTTC.